This note documents a single T cell receptor beta chain sequence. During its preparation, the TCRbeta library received unique molecular identifiers. TCRdb fed the PCR reads into MiXCR, producing one record per CDR3 protein. The table has around 380,000 distinct CDR3 sequences, 11% seen once. The data originate from a study of T-cell reconstitution after alpha-beta-depleted transplantation in children. Germline CDR1 reads KGHSH; CDR2 reads LQKENI. Between the trimmed V and J ends, which lost 0 bases and 9 bases, there was a span of 15 bases. The CDR3 covers 15 residues. J is TRBJ1-3 and V is TRBV18; no firm D call. The sample was PBMCs from the stem cell graft donor, taken from the stem cell graft. The sequence derives from a human donor who donated a stem cell graft to a child with acute myeloid leukemia. CDR3 nucleotides: TGTGCCAGCTCACCACCCGGTGCCGCTCTCCGCACCATATATTTT. Its protein product is CASSPPGAALRTIYF.